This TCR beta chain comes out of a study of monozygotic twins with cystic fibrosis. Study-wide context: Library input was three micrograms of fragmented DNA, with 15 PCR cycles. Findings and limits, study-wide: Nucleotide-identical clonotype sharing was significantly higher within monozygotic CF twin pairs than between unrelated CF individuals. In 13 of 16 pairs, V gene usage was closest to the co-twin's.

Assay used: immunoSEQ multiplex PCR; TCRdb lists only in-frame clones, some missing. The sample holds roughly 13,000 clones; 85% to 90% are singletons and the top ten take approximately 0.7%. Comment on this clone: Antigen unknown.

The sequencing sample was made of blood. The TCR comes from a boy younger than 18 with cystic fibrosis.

The CDR3 region has the DNA TGTGCCAGGGTGGGACAGCCAAACACTGAAGCTTTCTTT. The encoded protein is CARVGQPNTEAFF. The chain uses TRBV2 and TRBJ1-1, with 7 nucleotides matching TRBD1. J lost 2 bases, V lost 9 bases, and 6 bases had no gene match. This CDR3 spans 13 amino acids. The germline V gene has CDR1 SNHLY and CDR2 FYNNEI.